This T cell receptor (beta chain) was captured in a study of blood T cell repertoires in COVID-19. Per germline, CDR1 SGHRS and CDR2 YFSETQ. The V and J ends lost 4 bases and 2 bases respectively, with 12 bases between them. CDR3 length: 14 amino acids. TCRdb's table, derived via immunoSEQ multiplex PCR, lists solely in-frame clones and lacks some. Here the sample spans approximately 280,000 clones, around 83% being singletons. Sequenced material: PBMCs or T cells enriched from blood (not recorded which). The clonotype originates from a man aged 35-49 years who had been exposed to COVID-19. This chain connects TRBV5-1 to TRBJ1-2; D is uncertain. The CDR3 protein is CASSDTAVNYGYTF. In nucleotides, the CDR3 is TGCGCCAGCAGCGATACTGCGGTAAACTATGGCTACACCTTC. Combining the CDR3 with reference TRBV5-1 and TRBJ1-2 gives the whole variable domain KAGVTQTPRYLIKTRGQQVTLSCSPISGHRSVSWYQQTPGQGLQFLFEYFSETQRNKGNFPGRFSGRQFSNSRSEMNVSTLELGDSALYLCASSDTAVNYGYTFGSGTRLTVV.